The source of this TCR beta chain is a study of cytomegalovirus exposure and HLA in healthy donors. Each donor was healthy, and each was a bone marrow donor. As for this clone: Its target is unknown.

Study findings and constraints: A later examination showed that TCR association rates differed by HLA locus, with DRB1 most and HLA-C fewest. Prior analysis indicated that the majority of TCR beta V segments exhibited productivity approximately 87% or approximately 30% of the time. Donors belonging to an Asian-associated ancestry cluster reportedly showed fewer N-insertions in productive TCRs than the approximately 690-donor mean, according to what a later analysis found.

V was clipped by 7 bases and J by 10 bases; unmatched bases: 11. The CDR3 runs 14 residues. Germline V lookup: CDR1 MNHNS, CDR2 SASEGT. PCR was performed using 60 Vbeta and 13 Jbeta primers. The data were produced by immunoSEQ multiplex PCR, yet TCRdb's version contains in-frame clones alone and is incomplete. The sample comprises under 200,000 clones, 70% to 90% of which are singletons, and 1.5% to 2% rests with the top ten. The chain joins TRBV6-1 to TRBJ2-1; 9 nucleotides align to TRBD1. This TCR came from a woman younger than 35 in good health and CMV-seronegative. The sequencing input was PBMCs. The CDR3 is CASTYGLTGGEQFF. The CDR3 DNA reads TGTGCCAGCACCTATGGACTTACAGGGGGCGAGCAGTTCTTC.